The text below deals with one T cell receptor beta chain. The antigen is not known. The stimulus was lysate of CMV-infected fibroblasts, approximately 9.6 ug/mL. Memory cells lacking CD40L and CD69 with high CD45RO were sorted. The data originate from a study of persistence of HIV-infected CD4 T cells. Looking at the study overall: Up to about 200 mL blood was drawn at multiple time points; a couple of donors had single-time leukapheresis.

This was the immunoSEQ version 4 assay in survey mode. Profiling relied on immunoSEQ multiplex PCR, and the TCRdb table lists in-frame clones only, not all of them. The sample shows some 31,000 clones, 82% of them seen only once. The CDR3 is 19 residues long. The rearrangement uses TRBV12-2 and TRBJ1-5; the table's D gene call, TRBD1, was not cross checked with the DNA. TRBV12-2 is listed as a pseudogene. Material: CD4+ T cells sorted from PBMCs after roughly 18-hour stimulation, obtained from a patient who received antiretroviral therapy. This TCR was sampled from an adult man with HIV who was CMV-seropositive. CDR3 bases: TGTGCAAGTCGCCCCCAAACCACAGGGGGCCGTTATAGCAATCAGCCCCAGCATTTT. Translation: CASRPQTTGGRYSNQPQHF.